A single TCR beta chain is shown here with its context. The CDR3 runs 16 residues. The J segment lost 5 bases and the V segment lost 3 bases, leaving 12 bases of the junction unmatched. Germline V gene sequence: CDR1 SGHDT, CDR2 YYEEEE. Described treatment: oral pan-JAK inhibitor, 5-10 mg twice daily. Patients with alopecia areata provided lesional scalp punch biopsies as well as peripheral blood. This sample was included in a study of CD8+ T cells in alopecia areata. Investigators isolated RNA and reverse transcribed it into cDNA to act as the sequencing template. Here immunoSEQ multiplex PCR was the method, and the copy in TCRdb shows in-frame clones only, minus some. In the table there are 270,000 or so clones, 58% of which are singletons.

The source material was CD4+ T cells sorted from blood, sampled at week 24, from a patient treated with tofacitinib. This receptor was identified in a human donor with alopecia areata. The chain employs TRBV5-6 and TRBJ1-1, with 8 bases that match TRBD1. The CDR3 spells CASSSYKDRAMTEAFF. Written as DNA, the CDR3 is TGTGCCAGCAGCTCATATAAGGACAGGGCGATGACTGAAGCTTTCTTT.